This T cell receptor beta chain stems from a study of blood T cell dynamics during melanoma immunotherapy. Clones were read by immunoSEQ multiplex PCR, and TCRdb kept only the in-frame ones, dropping some. This sample has about 8,500 clones, with more than 65% found just once. Time point meaning: pre-treatment baseline. V gave up 5 bases and J gave up 1 base, with 17 bases separating them. The CDR3 runs 16 residues. Germline V lookup: CDR1 MRHNA, CDR2 SNTAGT. The clonotype was recovered from a human donor with melanoma. The specimen was blood, collected from a patient treated with checkpoint blockade. V is TRBV6-4 and J is TRBJ1-1, with D tentatively TRBD1 (5 bases). The CDR3 region has the DNA TGTGCCAGCAGTAGCCATGCGGGGGAAGGGAACACTGAAGCTTTCTTT. Protein product: CASSSHAGEGNTEAFF.